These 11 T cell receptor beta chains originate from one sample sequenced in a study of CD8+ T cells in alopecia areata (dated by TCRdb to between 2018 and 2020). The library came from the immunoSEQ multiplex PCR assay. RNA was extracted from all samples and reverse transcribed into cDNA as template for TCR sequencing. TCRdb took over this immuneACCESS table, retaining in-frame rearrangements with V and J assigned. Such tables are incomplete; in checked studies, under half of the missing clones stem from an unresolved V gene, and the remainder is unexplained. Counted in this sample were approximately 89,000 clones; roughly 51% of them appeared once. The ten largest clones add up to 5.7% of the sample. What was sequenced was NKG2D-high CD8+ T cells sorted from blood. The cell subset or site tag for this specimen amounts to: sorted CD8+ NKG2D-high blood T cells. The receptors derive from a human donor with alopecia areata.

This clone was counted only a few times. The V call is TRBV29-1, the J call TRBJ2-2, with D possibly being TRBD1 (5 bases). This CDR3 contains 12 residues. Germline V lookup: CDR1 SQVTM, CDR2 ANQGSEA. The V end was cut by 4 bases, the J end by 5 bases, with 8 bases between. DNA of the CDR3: TGCAGCGTTGGTCAGGGTACCGGGGAGCTGTTTTTT. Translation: CSVGQGTGELFF.

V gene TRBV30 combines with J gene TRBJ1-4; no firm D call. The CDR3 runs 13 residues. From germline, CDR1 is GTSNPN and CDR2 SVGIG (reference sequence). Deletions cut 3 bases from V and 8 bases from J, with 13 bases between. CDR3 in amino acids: CAWSGIGNEKLFF. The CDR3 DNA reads TGTGCCTGGAGCGGGATCGGGAACGAAAAACTGTTTTTT. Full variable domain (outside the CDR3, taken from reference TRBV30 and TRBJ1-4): SQTIHQWPATLVQPVGSPLSLECTVEGTSNPNLYWYRQAAGRGLQLLFYSVGIGQISSEVPQNLSASRPQDRQFILSSKKLLLSDSGFYLCAWSGIGNEKLFFGSGTQLSVL.

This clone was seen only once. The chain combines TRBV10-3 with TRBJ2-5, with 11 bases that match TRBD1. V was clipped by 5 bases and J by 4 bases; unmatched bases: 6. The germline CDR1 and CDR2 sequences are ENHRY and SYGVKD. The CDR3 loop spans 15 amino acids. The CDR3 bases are TGTGCCATCAGTTCTGGACAGGGGGCCCCAGAGACCCAGTACTTC. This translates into CAISSGQGAPETQYF.

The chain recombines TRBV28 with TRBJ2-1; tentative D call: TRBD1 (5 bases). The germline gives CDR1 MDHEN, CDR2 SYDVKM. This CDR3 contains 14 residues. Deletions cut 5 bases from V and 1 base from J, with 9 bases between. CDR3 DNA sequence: TGTGCCAGCAGTAGGACACTATCCTACAATGAGCAGTTCTTC. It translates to CASSRTLSYNEQFF.

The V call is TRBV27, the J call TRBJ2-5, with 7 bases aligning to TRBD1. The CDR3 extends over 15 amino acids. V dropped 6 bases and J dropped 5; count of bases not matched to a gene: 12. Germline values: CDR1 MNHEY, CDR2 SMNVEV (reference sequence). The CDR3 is CASSPPGQWEETQYF. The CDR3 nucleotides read TGTGCCAGCAGCCCCCCGGGACAGTGGGAGGAGACCCAGTACTTC.

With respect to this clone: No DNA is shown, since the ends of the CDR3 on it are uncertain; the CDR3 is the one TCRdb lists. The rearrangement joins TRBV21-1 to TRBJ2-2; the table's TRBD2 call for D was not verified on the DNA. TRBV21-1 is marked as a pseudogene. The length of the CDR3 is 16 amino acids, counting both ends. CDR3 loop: CASSKVASGNTGELFF.

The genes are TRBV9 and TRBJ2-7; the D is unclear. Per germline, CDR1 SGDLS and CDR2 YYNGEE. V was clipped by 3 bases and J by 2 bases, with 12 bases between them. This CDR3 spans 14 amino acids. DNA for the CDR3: TGTGCCAGCAGCGCGTATCCAGACACCTACGAGCAGTACTTC. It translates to CASSAYPDTYEQYF.

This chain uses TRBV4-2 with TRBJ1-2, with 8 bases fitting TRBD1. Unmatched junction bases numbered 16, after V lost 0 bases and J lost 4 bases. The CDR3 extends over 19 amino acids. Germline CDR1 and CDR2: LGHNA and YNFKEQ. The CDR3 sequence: CASSQDIVDRAPSLYGYTF. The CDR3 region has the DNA TGTGCCAGCAGCCAAGATATCGTGGACAGGGCCCCTTCCCTCTATGGCTACACCTTC.

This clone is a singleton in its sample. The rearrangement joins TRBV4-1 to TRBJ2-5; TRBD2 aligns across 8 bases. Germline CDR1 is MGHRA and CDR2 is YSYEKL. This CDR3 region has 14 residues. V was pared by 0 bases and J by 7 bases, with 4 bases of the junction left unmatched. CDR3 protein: CASSQDLAGGTQYF. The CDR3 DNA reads TGCGCCAGCAGCCAAGATTTGGCGGGGGGGACCCAGTACTTC.

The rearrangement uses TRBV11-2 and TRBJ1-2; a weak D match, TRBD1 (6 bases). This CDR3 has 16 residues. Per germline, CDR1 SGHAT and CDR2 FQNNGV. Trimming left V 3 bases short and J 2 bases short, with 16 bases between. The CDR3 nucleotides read TGTGCCAGCAGCTTCAGCCAGGGGCTCCTCAACTATGGCTACACCTTC. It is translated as CASSFSQGLLNYGYTF.

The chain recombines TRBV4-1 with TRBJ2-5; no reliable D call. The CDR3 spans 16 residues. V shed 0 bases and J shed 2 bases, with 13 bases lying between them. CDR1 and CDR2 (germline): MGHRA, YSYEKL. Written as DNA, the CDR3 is TGCGCCAGCAGCCAAGAACCCGTGGACGGTCAAGAGACCCAGTACTTC. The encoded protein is CASSQEPVDGQETQYF.